A single sample is the source of the 32 T cell receptor beta chains below, sequenced in a study of vaccination and CD4 T cells after COVID-19. No antigen has been identified for these receptors. Sequencing of cultured CD4+ T cell DNA used the Oncomine TCR Beta short-read assay. Investigators isolated genomic DNA from cultured CD4+ T cells. TCRdb fed the PCR reads into MiXCR, producing one record per CDR3 protein. The sample shows more than 7,000 distinct CDR3 sequences, roughly 43% of them seen only once. Specified treatment: approximately 10-day PBMC culture with coronavirus spike peptide pools or control peptides (ViraFEST assay). Ahead of the COVID-19 pandemic (2011-2018), the CD4+ T cells of the unexposed donor were collected. Sequenced: CD4+ T cells from blood, cultured in vitro. The receptors were gathered from a human donor in good health.

CDR3 sequence reads: CASSSTGTSTEAFF. Here the CDR3 DNA reads TGTGCCAGCAGCTCTACAGGGACTTCCACTGAAGCTTTCTTT. The chain combines TRBV7-2 with TRBJ1-1; the D gene is possibly TRBD1 (6 bases). Germline V CDR1 and CDR2: SGHTA, FQGNSA. V was shortened by 4 bases and J by 4 bases, with 13 bases between the two germline ends. This CDR3 is 14 amino acids long.

There are a few counts of this clonotype. The V call is TRBV6-5, the J call TRBJ2-7; unclear D gene. This CDR3 has 14 amino acids. Germline V gene lookup returns CDR1 MNHEY and CDR2 SVGAGI. V was trimmed by 0 bases and J by 7 bases, leaving 13 bases between them. In DNA form, the CDR3 reads TGTGCCAGCAGTTACTCGGGTTCCAAGGAGGAGCAGTACTTC. Translation gives CASSYSGSKEEQYF.

The V call is TRBV11-1, the J call TRBJ2-5; D tentatively fits TRBD1 or TRBD2 (5 bases each). Germline CDR1 and CDR2: SGHAT and FQDESV (reference sequence). The CDR3 is made up of 15 amino acids. The V end lost 1 base, the J end lost 3 bases, and 12 bases lay between the germline ends. The CDR3 sequence: CASSLEGTLKETQYF. CDR3 in DNA: TGTGCCAGCAGCTTAGAAGGGACCCTAAAAGAGACCCAGTACTTC.

The gene calls are TRBV2 and TRBJ2-3, with 9 bases fitting TRBD2. This CDR3 spans 15 amino acids. The J segment lost 2 bases and the V segment lost 7 bases, leaving 7 bases of the junction unmatched. Germline V gene sequence: CDR1 SNHLY, CDR2 FYNNEI. The DNA for the CDR3 is TGTGCCAGCAAGGTGGCTAGCGGGGCCACAGATACGCAGTATTTT. Protein product: CASKVASGATDTQYF.

A remark on this clonotype: Because it lacks the conserved phenylalanine or tryptophan at the end, this CDR3 is likely a read error. The chain carries TRBV7-2 and TRBJ1-5; D gene uncertain. V was pared by 2 bases and J by 4 bases, with 9 bases between. In germline, CDR1 is SGHTA, CDR2 FQGNSA. CDR3 length: 14 amino acids. The CDR3 DNA follows: TGTGCCAGCAGCTTACTAGGTCCTAATCAGCCCCAGCATTCT. Translated: CASSLLGPNQPQHS.

This clonotype has a handful of counts. The chain is built from TRBV6-2 or TRBV6-3 and TRBJ1-2; D unresolved. Germline loops: CDR1 MNHEY, CDR2 SVGEGT. The CDR3 runs 12 residues. V was shortened by 2 bases and J by 6 bases, with 7 bases between the two germline ends. CDR3 protein: CASSYEGHGYTF. The CDR3 coding sequence is TGTGCCAGCAGTTACGAGGGTCATGGCTACACCTTC.

The rearrangement links TRBV20-1 to TRBJ2-7, with D unclear. In germline, CDR1 is DFQATT, CDR2 SNEGSKA (reference sequence). V was trimmed by 3 bases and J by 4 bases, leaving 7 bases between them. The CDR3 is 11 residues long. The CDR3 DNA reads as TGCAGTGCTAGCCAGGTATACGAGCAGTACTTC. This gives the protein CSASQVYEQYF.

The sample holds a few counts of this clonotype. This chain joins TRBV27 and TRBJ2-1; 12 bases agree with TRBD2. Per the germline V gene, CDR1 is MNHEY and CDR2 is SMNVEV (reference sequence). Trimming removed 6 bases from V and 7 bases from J; junction bases left unmatched: 4. This CDR3 comprises 14 residues. The CDR3 is CASRGLAGTNEQFF. The CDR3 region has the DNA TGTGCCAGCAGGGGACTAGCGGGTACGAATGAGCAGTTCTTC.

This clonotype was detected a few times. V and J are TRBV15 and TRBJ2-5, with a possible D match to TRBD2 (5 bases). The CDR3 length is 14 residues. V lost 1 base to trimming and J lost 5 bases, with 11 bases between them. Germline V gene sequence: CDR1 LNHNV, CDR2 YYDKDF (reference sequence). This CDR3 reads CATSRAKRSETQYF. The CDR3 bases are TGTGCCACCAGCAGAGCAAAGCGGAGTGAGACCCAGTACTTC. Full variable domain (rest looked up from reference TRBV15 and TRBJ2-5): DAMVIQNPRYQVTQFGKPVTLSCSQTLNHNVMYWYQQKSSQAPKLLFHYYDKDFNNEADTPDNFQSRRPNTSFCFLDIRSPGLGDTAMYLCATSRAKRSETQYFGPGTRLLVL.

The J gene is TRBJ1-1, the V gene TRBV14, with 7 bases identical to TRBD1. Germline V lookup: CDR1 SGHDN, CDR2 FVKESK. V trimming: 1 base; J trimming: 5 bases; junction bases outside the gene matches: 4. CDR3 length: 14 residues. The CDR3, as DNA: TGTGCCAGCAGCCAAGCAGGGGGTCTGACTGAAGCTTTCTTT. This encodes CASSQAGGLTEAFF.

The chain combines TRBV20-1 with TRBJ2-3, with 10 bases aligning to TRBD1. This CDR3 region has 15 residues. In germline, CDR1 is DFQATT, CDR2 SNEGSKA (reference sequence). Germline trimming cut 2 bases from V and 5 bases from J; bases unmatched to any gene: 7. Here the CDR3 reads CSARLDRGQQDTQYF. In DNA form, the CDR3 reads TGCAGTGCTAGACTAGACAGGGGGCAACAAGATACGCAGTATTTT.

This clonotype was seen only a few times. The CDR3 coding sequence is TGTGCCATCAGTGGGGGTTGGGAGCGCAATCAGCCCCAGCATTTT. Translation gives CAISGGWERNQPQHF. The chain combines TRBV10-3 with TRBJ1-5; D gene unclear. Germline V gene data show CDR1 as ENHRY and CDR2 as SYGVKD. Trimming stripped 4 bases from V and 2 bases from J, with 12 bases between. The CDR3 contains 15 residues.

This chain links TRBV20-1 with TRBJ2-3; D might be TRBD1 or TRBD2, each matching 5 bases. Germline values: CDR1 DFQATT, CDR2 SNEGSKA (reference sequence). The CDR3 has 14 residues. The chain's CDR3 is CGTTQGWSTDTQYF. DNA of the CDR3: TGCGGGACCACCCAGGGATGGAGCACAGATACGCAGTATTTT.

The chain uses TRBV28 and TRBJ1-3; D gene unclear. Trimming took 2 bases from V and 2 from J, leaving 4 bases between them. The CDR3 spans 13 residues. Per the germline V gene, CDR1 is MDHEN and CDR2 is SYDVKM. Here the CDR3 DNA reads TGTGCCAGCAGTTTAGTCCCTGGAAACACCATATATTTT. Translation: CASSLVPGNTIYF.

This clonotype has a handful of counts. The chain couples TRBV7-2 to TRBJ1-2, with 7 bases identical to TRBD1. The CDR3 has 14 residues. Germline values: CDR1 SGHTA, CDR2 FQGNSA. V trimming: 7 bases; J trimming: 4 bases; junction bases outside the gene matches: 9. The chain's CDR3 is CASKPDTGVYGYTF. For the CDR3, the DNA is TGTGCCAGCAAGCCTGACACAGGGGTCTATGGCTACACCTTC.

This clonotype has only a few counts. The V and J genes are TRBV19 and TRBJ2-3, with D maybe TRBD2 (6 bases). Germline V gene data show CDR1 as LNHDA and CDR2 as SQIVND (reference sequence). The CDR3 totals 15 residues. Trimming took 5 bases from V and 6 from J, leaving 18 bases between them. CDR3 bases: TGTGCCAGTAGTCTATCTGGGCGGGACGGGGATACGCAGTATTTT. Amino acid sequence: CASSLSGRDGDTQYF.

This clonotype was found a few times. V gene TRBV7-2 combines with J gene TRBJ2-3; 10 nucleotides line up with TRBD2. Per the germline V gene, CDR1 is SGHTA and CDR2 is FQGNSA. The CDR3 runs 16 residues. Trimming at V came to 2 bases and at J to 1 base, leaving 3 bases not matched to a gene. The CDR3 nucleotides read TGTGCCAGCAGCTTAACCGGGACTAGCGGCACAGATACGCAGTATTTT. Its translation: CASSLTGTSGTDTQYF.

The table lists this clonotype with a few counts. The chain has TRBV27 and TRBJ2-3; 8 positions match TRBD1. There are 14 residues in the CDR3. The V and J ends lost 6 bases and 3 bases, in that order; junction bases with no gene match: 5. The germline CDR1 and CDR2 sequences are MNHEY and SMNVEV (reference sequence). DNA for the CDR3: TGTGCCAGCAGGGACAGGGATAGGACAGATACGCAGTATTTT. This sequence encodes CASRDRDRTDTQYF.

This clonotype showed up just once. The chain uses TRBV19 and TRBJ2-2; TRBD2 agrees at 12 bases. V lost 4 bases and J lost 5; bases outside the gene matches: 5. This CDR3 has 16 amino acids. The germline V gene has CDR1 LNHDA and CDR2 SQIVND (reference sequence). CDR3 residues: CASSTLAGGQTGELFF. The CDR3 DNA is TGTGCCAGTAGTACCCTAGCGGGAGGGCAGACCGGGGAGCTGTTTTTT.

The chain employs TRBV7-3 and TRBJ1-1, with D tentatively TRBD1 (6 bases). This CDR3 spans 14 amino acids. Trimming took 1 base from V and 4 from J, leaving 10 bases between them. CDR1 is SGHTA, CDR2 FQGTGA, per germline. The CDR3 DNA reads TGTGCCAGCAGCTTAAGGGGAGGGGGCACTGAAGCTTTCTTT. It codes for CASSLRGGGTEAFF.

The rearrangement uses TRBV20-1 and TRBJ1-4; D is uncertain. The CDR3 is 13 amino acids. The germline CDR1 and CDR2 sequences are DFQATT and SNEGSKA (reference sequence). V was shortened by 2 bases and J by 5 bases, with 9 bases between the two germline ends. CDR3 DNA: TGCAGTGCTAGATCCTTGTGGAATGAAAAACTGTTTTTT. This codes for CSARSLWNEKLFF.

The chain carries TRBV20-1 and TRBJ2-3, with D unclear. Germline V gives CDR1 DFQATT, CDR2 SNEGSKA (reference sequence). The V gene lost 5 bases and the J gene lost 4 bases, with 7 bases spanning the gap. The CDR3 has 11 amino acids. DNA for the CDR3: TGCAGTGCTTTTAGGGCAGATACGCAGTATTTT. It translates to CSAFRADTQYF.

The chain has TRBV20-1 and TRBJ1-1; D gene unclear. V was clipped by 4 bases and J by 1 base, with 13 bases between them. CDR1 is DFQATT, CDR2 SNEGSKA, per germline (reference sequence). The CDR3 runs to 14 residues. The CDR3: CSANNGDSNTEAFF. The CDR3 nucleotides read TGCAGTGCTAATAATGGTGACTCGAACACTGAAGCTTTCTTT.

V gene TRBV6-5 combines with J gene TRBJ2-4; a weak D match, TRBD2 (5 bases). V dropped 2 bases and J dropped 5 bases, with 10 bases sitting between them. This CDR3 is built from 14 residues. Per the germline V gene, CDR1 is MNHEY and CDR2 is SVGAGI. This chain's CDR3 is CASSYNGRENIQYF. DNA for the CDR3: TGTGCCAGCAGTTACAACGGGCGGGAAAACATTCAGTACTTC.

This clonotype occurred a few times. One junction end disagrees with the germline gene, perhaps due to a read error. The chain combines TRBV20-1 with TRBJ1-4; a weak D match, TRBD1 (5 bases). The CDR3 loop spans 14 amino acids. Per the germline V gene, CDR1 is DFQATT and CDR2 is SNEGSKA (reference sequence). The chain's CDR3 is CSAGRGPANGKLFF. The CDR3 nucleotides are TGCAGTGCTGGTAGGGGTCCGGCAAATGGAAAACTGTTTTTT.

The chain carries TRBV20-1 and TRBJ2-3; D not resolved. V was shortened by 5 bases and J by 6 bases, with 9 bases between the two germline ends. The CDR3 length is 11 residues. Germline V CDR1 and CDR2: DFQATT, SNEGSKA (reference sequence). This chain's CDR3 is CSASKVDTQYF. As DNA, the CDR3 is TGCAGTGCTTCCAAGGTGGATACGCAGTATTTT.

This clonotype has a single count. The J gene is TRBJ1-2, the V gene TRBV2; D gene uncertain. The CDR3 has 15 amino acids. V was trimmed by 10 bases and J by 4 bases, leaving 22 bases between them. The germline CDR1 and CDR2 sequences are SNHLY and FYNNEI. Here the CDR3 DNA reads TGTGCCACAACTTACCGGGGAGCCCTTGGCTATGGCTACACCTTC. Translating gives CATTYRGALGYGYTF.

This clonotype came up a few times. The chain employs TRBV6-1 and TRBJ1-2; TRBD1 might be the D (6 bases). V was pared by 7 bases and J by 4 bases, with 13 bases between. The germline V gene has CDR1 MNHNS and CDR2 SASEGT. This CDR3 spans 13 amino acids. DNA of the CDR3: TGTGCCAGCACCCTACAGGGATCCTATGGCTACACCTTC. Protein: CASTLQGSYGYTF.

The rearrangement links TRBV20-1 to TRBJ1-5, with 10 bases identical to TRBD1. The CDR3 contains 16 residues. Per the germline V gene, CDR1 is DFQATT and CDR2 is SNEGSKA (reference sequence). J was trimmed by 5 bases and V by 0 bases; bases with no gene match: 7. The CDR3: CSARDRRQGADQPQHF. For the CDR3, the DNA is TGCAGTGCTAGAGATCGGAGACAGGGGGCTGATCAGCCCCAGCATTTT.

Worth noting for this clonotype: One end of the junction is discordant with germline, which a read error may explain. The chain employs TRBV7-6 and TRBJ1-1; D not certain. This CDR3 contains 13 residues. The germline CDR1 and CDR2 sequences are SGHVS and FNYEAQ. In DNA form, the CDR3 reads TGTGCCAGCAGCGTAGCGGCCCGGACTGAAGCTTTCTTT. Its protein product is CASSVAARTEAFF.

This clonotype was detected a few times. Here the CDR3 reads CASSFGGGTDTQYF. The DNA for the CDR3 is TGTGCCAGCAGCTTCGGCGGGGGCACAGATACGCAGTATTTT. J is TRBJ2-3 and V is TRBV7-2, with D possibly matching TRBD2 (6 bases). V lost 3 bases to trimming and J lost 1 base, with 8 bases between them. The CDR3 consists of 14 residues. Germline CDR1 reads SGHTA; CDR2 reads FQGNSA.

V gene TRBV6-2 or TRBV6-3 combines with J gene TRBJ1-1; D possibly corresponds to TRBD1 (6 bases). The V end lost 6 bases, the J end lost 1 base, and 15 bases lay between the germline ends. This CDR3 has 15 amino acids. CDR1 and CDR2 (germline): MNHEY, SVGEGT. The CDR3 spells CASSPLGAGNTEAFF. Here the CDR3 DNA reads TGTGCCAGCAGCCCGTTGGGGGCGGGGAACACTGAAGCTTTCTTT.